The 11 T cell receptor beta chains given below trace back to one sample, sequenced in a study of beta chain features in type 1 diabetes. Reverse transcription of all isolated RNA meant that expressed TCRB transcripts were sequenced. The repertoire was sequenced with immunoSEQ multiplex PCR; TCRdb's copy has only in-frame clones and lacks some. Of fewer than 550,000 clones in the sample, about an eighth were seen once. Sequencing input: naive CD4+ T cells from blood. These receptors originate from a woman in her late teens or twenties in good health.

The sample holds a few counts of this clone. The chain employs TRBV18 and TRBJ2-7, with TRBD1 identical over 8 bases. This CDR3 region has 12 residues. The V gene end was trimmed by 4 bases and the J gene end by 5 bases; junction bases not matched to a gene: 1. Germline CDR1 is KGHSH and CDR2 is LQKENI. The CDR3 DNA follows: TGTGCCAGCTCACAACAGGGGGACGAGCAGTACGTC. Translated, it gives CASSQQGDEQYV.

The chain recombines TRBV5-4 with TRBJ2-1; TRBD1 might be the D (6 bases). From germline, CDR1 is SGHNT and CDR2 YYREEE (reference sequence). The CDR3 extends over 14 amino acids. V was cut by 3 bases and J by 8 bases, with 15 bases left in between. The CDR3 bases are TGTGCCAGCAGCTCACGTTCAGGGGTGGATGAGCAGTTCTTC. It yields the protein CASSSRSGVDEQFF.

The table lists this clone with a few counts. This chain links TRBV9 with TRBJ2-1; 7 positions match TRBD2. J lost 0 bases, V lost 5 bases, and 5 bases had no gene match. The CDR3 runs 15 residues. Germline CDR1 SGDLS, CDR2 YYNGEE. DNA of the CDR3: TGTGCCAGCAGTCAGGGCGGGAGCTCCTACAATGAGCAGTTCTTC. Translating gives CASSQGGSSYNEQFF.

The CDR3 spells CSGVRSVITDTQYF. In DNA, the CDR3 is TGCAGCGGGGTCCGGAGCGTAATCACAGATACGCAGTATTTT. The chain uses TRBV29-1 and TRBJ2-3; D is unclear. CDR3 length equals 14 residues. Trimming left V 7 bases short and J 2 bases short, with 16 bases between. The germline V gene has CDR1 SQVTM and CDR2 ANQGSEA.

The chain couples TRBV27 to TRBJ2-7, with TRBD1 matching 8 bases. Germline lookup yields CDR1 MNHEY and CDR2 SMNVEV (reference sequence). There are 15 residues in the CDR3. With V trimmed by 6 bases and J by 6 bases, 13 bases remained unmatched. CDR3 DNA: TGTGCCAGCAGGCCTGGACAGGGAGCCACCGGCGAGCAGTACTTC. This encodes CASRPGQGATGEQYF.

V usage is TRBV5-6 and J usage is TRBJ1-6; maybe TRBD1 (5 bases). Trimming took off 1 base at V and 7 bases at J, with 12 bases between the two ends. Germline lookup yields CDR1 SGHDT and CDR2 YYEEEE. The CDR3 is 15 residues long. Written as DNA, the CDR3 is TGTGCCAGCAGCTTGCTTGGGACCAAGAATTCACCCCTCCACTTT. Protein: CASSLLGTKNSPLHF.

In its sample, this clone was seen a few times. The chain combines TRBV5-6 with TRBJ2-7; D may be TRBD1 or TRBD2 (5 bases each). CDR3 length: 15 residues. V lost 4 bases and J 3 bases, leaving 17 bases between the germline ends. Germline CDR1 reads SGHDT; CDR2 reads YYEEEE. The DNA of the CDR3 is TGTGCCAGCAGCGGAACCGGGACGTCGGACTACGAGCAGTACTTC. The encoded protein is CASSGTGTSDYEQYF.

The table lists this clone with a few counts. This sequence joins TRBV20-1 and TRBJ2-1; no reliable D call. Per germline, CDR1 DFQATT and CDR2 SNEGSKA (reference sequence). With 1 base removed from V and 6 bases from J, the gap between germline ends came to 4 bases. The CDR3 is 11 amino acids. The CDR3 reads CSARARNEQFF. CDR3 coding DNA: TGCAGTGCTAGAGCCCGCAATGAGCAGTTCTTC.

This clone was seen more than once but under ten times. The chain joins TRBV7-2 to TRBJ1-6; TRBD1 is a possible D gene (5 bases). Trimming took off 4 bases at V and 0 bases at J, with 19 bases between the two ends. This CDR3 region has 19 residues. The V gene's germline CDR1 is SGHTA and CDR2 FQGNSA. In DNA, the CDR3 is TGTGCCAGCAGCTCAGCCGCAGGGCCAACTGGCTCCTATAATTCACCCCTCCACTTT. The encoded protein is CASSSAAGPTGSYNSPLHF.

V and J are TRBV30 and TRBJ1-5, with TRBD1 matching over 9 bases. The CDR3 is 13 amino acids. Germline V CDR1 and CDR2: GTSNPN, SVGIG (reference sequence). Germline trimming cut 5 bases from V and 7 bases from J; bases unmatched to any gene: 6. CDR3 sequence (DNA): TGTGCCTGGGCACAGGGGGCCGTACAGCCCCAGCATTTT. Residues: CAWAQGAVQPQHF. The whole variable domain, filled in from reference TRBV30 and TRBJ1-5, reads SQTIHQWPATLVQPVGSPLSLECTVEGTSNPNLYWYRQAAGRGLQLLFYSVGIGQISSEVPQNLSASRPQDRQFILSSKKLLLSDSGFYLCAWAQGAVQPQHFGDGTRLSIL.

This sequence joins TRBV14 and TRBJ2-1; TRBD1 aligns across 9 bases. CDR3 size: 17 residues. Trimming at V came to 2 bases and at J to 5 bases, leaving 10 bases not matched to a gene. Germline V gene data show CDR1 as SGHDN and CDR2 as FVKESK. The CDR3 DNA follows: TGTGCCAGCAGCCAACCACTCGGGACAGGGCTCGACAATGAGCAGTTCTTC. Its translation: CASSQPLGTGLDNEQFF.